Listed below are T cell receptor beta chains from one sample, sequenced in a study of blood T cell repertoires in COVID-19. The repertoire was sequenced with immunoSEQ multiplex PCR; TCRdb's copy has only in-frame clones and lacks some. This sample has 150,000 to 200,000 clones, with roughly 80% found just once. The sequenced sample was peripheral blood. All receptors derive from a man aged 60 to 69 with acute or convalescent COVID-19. Each CDR3 is given with its conserved first and last residue. D genes are given only for firm matches. Clone size is shown for a subset of rows, as once, few, many or a class of expanded clone.

CDR3 DNA,CDR3 protein,J gene,D gene,clone size,V gene
TGTGCCAGCGAGGACAGGGCGAACACCGGGGAGCTGTTTTTT,CASEDRANTGELFF,TRBJ2-2,TRBD1,.,TRBV19
TGTGCCAGTAGCCGACAGGGCCGCACTGAAGCTTTCTTT,CASSRQGRTEAFF,TRBJ1-1,TRBD1,.,TRBV19
TGTGCCAGCAGTTACAGACAGGGGAAATACAATGAGCAGTTCTTC,CASSYRQGKYNEQFF,TRBJ2-1,TRBD1,.,TRBV6-2/TRBV6-3
TGTGCCAGCAGCCACGCAACCGTGACTAGCGGGAGCACAGATACGCAGTATTTT,CASSHATVTSGSTDTQYF,TRBJ2-3,TRBD2,once,TRBV5-5
TGTGCCAGCAGCTTAGCGCTCAGGGACAGGGGTGCCGGGGAGCTGTTTTTT,CASSLALRDRGAGELFF,TRBJ2-2,TRBD1,.,TRBV7-9
TGTGCCAGCAGCGTGGACGCTACCAAACAGCCCCAGCATTTT,CASSVDATKQPQHF,TRBJ1-5,.,.,TRBV5-5
TGTGCCAGCAGCGGCAGGGGGTTGGGCACAGATACGCAGTATTTT,CASSGRGLGTDTQYF,TRBJ2-3,TRBD1,.,TRBV7-2
TGTGCCAGCAGCTTCGAGGGGAGGGAACCAGATACGCAGTATTTT,CASSFEGREPDTQYF,TRBJ2-3,TRBD2,.,TRBV7-2
TGTGCCAGCAGTTTTGCGGGACAGGGTTTTCGAAAACTGTTTTTT,CASSFAGQGFRKLFF,TRBJ1-4,TRBD1,few,TRBV27
TGTGCCAGCAGCTTGGGTGGGACAGGGAACTATGGCTACACCTTC,CASSLGGTGNYGYTF,TRBJ1-2,TRBD1,.,TRBV5-8
TGTGCCAGCAGCTTAACGGGACTAGCGGGGGTCGGGACCGGGGAGCTGTTTTTT,CASSLTGLAGVGTGELFF,TRBJ2-2,TRBD2,.,TRBV7-8